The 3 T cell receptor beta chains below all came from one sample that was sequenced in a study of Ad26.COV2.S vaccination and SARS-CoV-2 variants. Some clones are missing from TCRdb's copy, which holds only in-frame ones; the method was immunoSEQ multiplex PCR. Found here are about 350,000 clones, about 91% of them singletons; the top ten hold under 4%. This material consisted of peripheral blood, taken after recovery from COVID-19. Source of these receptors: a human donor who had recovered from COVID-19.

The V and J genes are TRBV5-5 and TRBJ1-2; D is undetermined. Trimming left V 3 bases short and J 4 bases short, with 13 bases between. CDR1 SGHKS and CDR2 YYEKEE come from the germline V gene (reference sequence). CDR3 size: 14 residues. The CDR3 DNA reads TGTGCCAGCAGCTCGCTACAGCCGCTCTATGGCTACACCTTC. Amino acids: CASSSLQPLYGYTF.

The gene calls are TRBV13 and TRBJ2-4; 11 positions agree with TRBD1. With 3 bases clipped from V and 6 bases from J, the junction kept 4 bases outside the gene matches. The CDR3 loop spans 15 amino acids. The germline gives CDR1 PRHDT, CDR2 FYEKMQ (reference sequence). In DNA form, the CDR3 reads TGTGCCAGCAGCTTGGACAGGGGGCTCGCAAACATTCAGTACTTC. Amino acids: CASSLDRGLANIQYF.

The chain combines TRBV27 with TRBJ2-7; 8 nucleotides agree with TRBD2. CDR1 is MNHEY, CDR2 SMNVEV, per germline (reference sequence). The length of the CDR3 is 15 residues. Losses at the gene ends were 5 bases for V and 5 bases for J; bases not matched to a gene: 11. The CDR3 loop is CASSPRVAGFDEQYF. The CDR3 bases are TGTGCCAGCAGTCCTCGGGTAGCGGGGTTCGACGAGCAGTACTTC.